The rows below give T cell receptor beta chains drawn from one sample of a study of T cell responses to AZD1222 COVID-19 vaccine. Only in-frame clones appear in the TCRdb table, and some are missing; sequencing was by immunoSEQ multiplex PCR. The data contain some 120,000 clones, around 90% of them singletons. Sequencing used peripheral blood, obtained on day 0 of AZD1222 vaccination. The source of these receptors is an adult in good health. Both conserved end residues are part of each CDR3. Each record gives: V gene, J gene, clone size, D gene, CDR3 DNA, CDR3 protein. A D gene is named only where the DNA matches it firmly. Size is stated for part of the rows, as once, few or many counts, or as a class when the clone is expanded.

>TRBV12-3/TRBV12-4|TRBJ2-2|.|TRBD1
TGTGCCAGCAGAGGGACAGGCCCCGGGGAGCTGTTTTTT
CASRGTGPGELFF
>TRBV12-5|TRBJ1-4|.|.
TGTGCTAGTGGTTTGGGTCAGGGCCCGGGGGCTAATGAAAAACTGTTTTTT
CASGLGQGPGANEKLFF
>TRBV5-4|TRBJ1-6|.|.
TGTGCCAGCAGCCCTGGACTTGATGGAAATTCACCCCTCCACTTT
CASSPGLDGNSPLHF
>TRBV6-5|TRBJ1-6|.|TRBD1
TGTGCCAGCAGTTCGACAGGGACCTATAATTCACCCCTCCACTTT
CASSSTGTYNSPLHF
>TRBV19|TRBJ2-5|.|TRBD2
TGTGCCAGTAGTCCCGGGACTAGCGGGGGGCCTCAAGAGACCCAGTACTTC
CASSPGTSGGPQETQYF
>TRBV16|TRBJ1-1|.|.
TGTGCCAGCAGCCCACGGGTGAACACTGAAGCTTTCTTT
CASSPRVNTEAFF
>TRBV7-6|TRBJ2-5|.|TRBD1
TGTGCCAGCAGCTTCGGGACAGGGGGCCAAGAGACCCAGTACTTC
CASSFGTGGQETQYF
>TRBV28|TRBJ1-4|.|.
TGTGCCAGCAGTGATTCGATTAATGAAAAACTGTTTTTT
CASSDSINEKLFF
>TRBV10-3|TRBJ1-1|.|TRBD1
TGTGCCATCAGGGACAGGGGTAACACTGAAGCTTTCTTT
CAIRDRGNTEAFF
>TRBV28|TRBJ1-2|.|TRBD1
TGTGCCAGCAGTTCACAGGGGAGGGGTGGCTACACCTTC
CASSSQGRGGYTF
>TRBV6-5|TRBJ1-2|.|.
TGTGCCAGCAGTTACCTCCATCCGGGGGCGCGGGGCTACACCTTC
CASSYLHPGARGYTF
>TRBV19|TRBJ1-1|.|TRBD1
TGTGCCAGTAGTCCAATACAGGGGGCGAACACTGAAGCTTTCTTT
CASSPIQGANTEAFF
>TRBV28|TRBJ1-4|.|TRBD1
TGTGCCAGCAGTTCGTACCCGGGACAGGGGAGGCCTAATGAAAAACTGTTTTTT
CASSSYPGQGRPNEKLFF
>TRBV2|TRBJ1-2|.|TRBD1
TGTGCCAGCAGTGAATTTGGCAGGGGGAACTATGGCTACACCTTC
CASSEFGRGNYGYTF
>TRBV9|TRBJ1-6|.|TRBD1
TGTGCCAGCAGCGTGACAGGGTTGGATTCACCCCTCCACTTT
CASSVTGLDSPLHF
>TRBV7-6|TRBJ2-1|.|.
TGTGCCAGCAGCTCAACGCAGGGAGAGGGCAATGAGCAGTTCTTC
CASSSTQGEGNEQFF
>TRBV30|TRBJ2-5|.|TRBD2
TGTGCCTGGAGTGGTGCTAGCGGGGGGCCACAAGAGACCCAGTACTTC
CAWSGASGGPQETQYF
>TRBV4-2|TRBJ1-3|once|.
TGTGCCAGCAGCCAAGATCTAGGATTACCTGGAAACACCATATATTTT
CASSQDLGLPGNTIYF
>TRBV10-3|TRBJ2-1|.|.
TGTGCCATCAGAGAGGCCGGCGGGGCCTCCTACAATGAGCAGTTCTTC
CAIREAGGASYNEQFF
>TRBV4-2|TRBJ1-1|few|.
TGTGCCAGCAGCCAAGATCTATTAGAGACTGAAGCTTTCTTT
CASSQDLLETEAFF
>TRBV7-2|TRBJ1-2|once|TRBD1
TGTGCCAGCAGCCGGGACAGGGGGCAGGGTGGCTACACCTTC
CASSRDRGQGGYTF
>TRBV28|TRBJ1-5|.|.
TGTGCCAGCAGTTTAGGCAGCCTGGATCAGCCCCAGCATTTT
CASSLGSLDQPQHF
>TRBV19|TRBJ2-1|.|.
TGTGCCAGTAGTTACCTAGCTGGTGAGCAGTTCTTC
CASSYLAGEQFF
>TRBV28|TRBJ1-2|.|.
TGTGCCAGCAGTTGGGGATTTACCTATGGCTACACCTTC
CASSWGFTYGYTF
>TRBV10-3|TRBJ1-2|.|.
TGTGCCATCAGTGTTAGGGACTATGGCTACACCTTC
CAISVRDYGYTF
>TRBV29-1|TRBJ2-7|.|.
TGCAGCGTTGTTGGGACCGGACCCTACGAGCAGTACTTC
CSVVGTGPYEQYF
>TRBV7-3|TRBJ2-3|.|.
TGTGCCAGCAGCTTACTTGGGCTCGCAAGAGATACGCAGTATTTT
CASSLLGLARDTQYF
>TRBV7-9|TRBJ1-5|medium-sized|.
TGTGCCAGCAGCTTAGAGGGGTTATCGCCCCAGCATTTT
CASSLEGLSPQHF
>TRBV6-5|TRBJ2-1|.|.
TGTGCCAGCATACGTATTGGGGGCGAAATAAATGAGCAGTTCTTC
CASIRIGGEINEQFF
>TRBV6-5|TRBJ1-6|.|.
TGTGCCGCCACGGGCTCCTATAATTCACCCCTCCACTTT
CAATGSYNSPLHF
>TRBV5-4|TRBJ2-1|.|TRBD2
TGTGCCAGCAGGCGGGGCCAGGGACTAGGGGCTCATGAGCAGTTCTTC
CASRRGQGLGAHEQFF
>TRBV30|TRBJ1-4|.|TRBD1
TGTGCCTGGAGCGGACAGGGGGCTGAAAAACTGTTTTTT
CAWSGQGAEKLFF